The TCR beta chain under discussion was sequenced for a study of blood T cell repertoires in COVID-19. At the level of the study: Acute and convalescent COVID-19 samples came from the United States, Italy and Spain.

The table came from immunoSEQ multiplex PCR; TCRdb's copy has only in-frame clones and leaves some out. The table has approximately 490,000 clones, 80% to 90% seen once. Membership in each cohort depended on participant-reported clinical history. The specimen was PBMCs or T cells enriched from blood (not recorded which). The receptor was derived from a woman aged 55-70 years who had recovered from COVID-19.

CDR3 in DNA: TGTGCCAGCAGCCAAGTTCATACAGGTTATGGCTACACCTTC. It yields the protein CASSQVHTGYGYTF. The rearrangement joins TRBV4-2 to TRBJ1-2; D is perhaps TRBD1 (5 bases). Germline CDR1 LGHNA, CDR2 YNFKEQ. The V gene lost 1 base and the J gene lost 5 bases, with 11 bases spanning the gap. This CDR3 spans 14 amino acids.